The text below deals with one TCR beta chain. The data were obtained in a study of shared clonotypes between healthy human individuals. Germline loops: CDR1 SGHAT, CDR2 FQDESV (reference sequence). This CDR3 spans 16 amino acids. V dropped 5 bases and J dropped 5; count of bases not matched to a gene: 14. Generated by immunoSEQ multiplex PCR, the TCRdb table keeps only in-frame clones and is missing some. This table has about 1.4 million clones, around 97% appearing once. The TCR was taken from a man aged 25 to 40 in good health. This chain links TRBV11-1 with TRBJ2-7; 8 bases match TRBD1. The material sequenced was naive CD4+ T cells sorted from blood. Indicated subset: CD45RA+ positively selected. CDR3 nucleotides: TGTGCCAGCAGCAAATGGGGGACAGGAAAAACGGACGAGCAGTACTTC. Its protein is CASSKWGTGKTDEQYF.